Each of the 32 T cell receptor beta chains below was sequenced from the same sample in a study of T cell responses to AZD1222 COVID-19 vaccine. Profiling relied on immunoSEQ multiplex PCR, and the TCRdb table lists in-frame clones only, not all of them. The sample records 97,000 or so clones, roughly 90% being singletons. The sample in question was peripheral blood, obtained 28 days after the second AZD1222 dose. These receptors came from an adult who received the AZD1222 COVID-19 vaccine.

V usage is TRBV7-6 and J usage is TRBJ2-7; 7 bases fit TRBD2. Trimming at V came to 1 base and at J to 0 bases, leaving 3 bases not matched to a gene. The CDR3 covers 15 residues. Germline CDR1 and CDR2: SGHVS and FNYEAQ. Here the CDR3 DNA reads TGTGCCAGCAGCTTAGGGGCTAGCGGCTCCTACGAGCAGTACTTC. Amino acids: CASSLGASGSYEQYF. Based on the CDR3 plus reference TRBV7-6 and TRBJ2-7, the full variable domain is GAGVSQSPRYKVTKRGQDVALRCDPISGHVSLYWYRQALGQGPEFLTYFNYEAQQDKSGLPNDRFSAERPEGSISTLTIQRTEQRDSAMYRCASSLGASGSYEQYFGPGTRLTVT.

V usage is TRBV5-1 and J usage is TRBJ2-1; D ambiguous. V shed 4 bases and J shed 0 bases, with 17 bases lying between them. Germline lookup yields CDR1 SGHRS and CDR2 YFSETQ. This CDR3 is built from 17 residues. The CDR3 DNA reads as TGCGCCAGCAGCGCCTCCAGAGCTTGGGCCTCCTACAATGAGCAGTTCTTC. It translates to CASSASRAWASYNEQFF.

This clone is a singleton in its sample. The chain recombines TRBV6-1 with TRBJ2-1; 7 bases line up with TRBD1. The CDR3 length is 18 residues. With V trimmed by 4 bases and J by 0 bases, 12 bases remained unmatched. The germline CDR1 and CDR2 sequences are MNHNS and SASEGT. The CDR3 region has the DNA TGTGCCAGCAGTGGCCCGGGACAGTACTCGAGCTCCTACAATGAGCAGTTCTTC. Its translation: CASSGPGQYSSSYNEQFF.

Notes on this clone: Other DNA sequences from this sample encode an identical CDR3 as well. The J gene is TRBJ2-7, the V gene TRBV29-1; maybe TRBD1 (5 bases). The CDR3 contains 12 residues. V dropped 4 bases and J dropped 2 bases, with 9 bases sitting between them. From germline, CDR1 is SQVTM and CDR2 ANQGSEA. The CDR3: CSVVQGPYEQYF. The CDR3 DNA reads as TGCAGCGTTGTCCAGGGTCCCTACGAGCAGTACTTC.

The J gene is TRBJ2-3, the V gene TRBV29-1; D is uncertain. The CDR3 runs 15 residues. Germline V lookup: CDR1 SQVTM, CDR2 ANQGSEA. V was pared by 1 base and J by 1 base, with 12 bases between. As DNA, the CDR3 is TGCAGCGTTGAAGTACCTCTTGGAGGCACAGATACGCAGTATTTT. Its translation is CSVEVPLGGTDTQYF.

About this clone: Other DNA sequences in the same sample also yield this CDR3. The genes are TRBV11-3 and TRBJ1-1, with D maybe TRBD1 (5 bases). The CDR3 has 13 residues. Germline assignment: CDR1 SGHNT and CDR2 YENEEA. Trimming removed 5 bases from V and 1 base from J, with 8 bases in between. CDR3 sequence: CASSLQENTEAFF. As DNA, the CDR3 is TGTGCCAGCAGCCTACAGGAGAACACTGAAGCTTTCTTT.

The J gene is TRBJ2-1, the V gene TRBV9, with TRBD2 matching over 7 bases. With V trimmed by 2 bases and J by 5 bases, 7 bases remained unmatched. The V gene's germline CDR1 is SGDLS and CDR2 YYNGEE. CDR3 length: 15 residues. CDR3 loop: CASSVTSSRNNEQFF. CDR3 DNA sequence: TGTGCCAGCAGCGTGACTAGCAGCCGAAACAATGAGCAGTTCTTC. Using reference TRBV9 and TRBJ2-1 for the parts outside the CDR3, the full variable domain is DSGVTQTPKHLITATGQRVTLRCSPRSGDLSVYWYQQSLDQGLQFLIQYYNGEERAKGNILERFSAQQFPDLHSELNLSSLELGDSALYFCASSVTSSRNNEQFFGPGTRLTVL.

This CDR3 is CASNRAGGDGNTIYF. CDR3 in DNA: TGTGCCAGCAATAGAGCGGGGGGCGATGGAAACACCATATATTTT. The chain recombines TRBV6-5 with TRBJ1-3, with D possibly being TRBD1 (6 bases). This CDR3 contains 15 residues. From germline, CDR1 is MNHEY and CDR2 SVGAGI. Trimming left V 7 bases short and J 3 bases short, with 16 bases between.

This chain joins TRBV2 and TRBJ2-3, with a tentative D call TRBD1 (5 bases). The CDR3 contains 13 residues. Germline V gene data show CDR1 as SNHLY and CDR2 as FYNNEI. V was pared by 8 bases and J by 0 bases, with 9 bases between. This CDR3 reads CASVAGSTDTQYF. CDR3 nucleotides: TGTGCCAGCGTAGCAGGGAGCACAGATACGCAGTATTTT.

The chain uses TRBV9 and TRBJ1-6; D uncertain. The CDR3 contains 13 residues. CDR1 is SGDLS and CDR2 is YYNGEE in the germline V gene. The ends were cut back, 3 bases at V and 9 bases at J, with 10 bases in the middle. DNA for the CDR3: TGTGCCAGCAGCGCGAAAATTTCTTCACCCCTCCACTTT. Translating it yields CASSAKISSPLHF.

The chain employs TRBV27 and TRBJ2-3, with TRBD2 matching 7 bases. The V gene's germline CDR1 is MNHEY and CDR2 SMNVEV (reference sequence). Trimming at V came to 6 bases and at J to 3 bases, leaving 6 bases not matched to a gene. The CDR3 is 14 amino acids. The CDR3 is CASSWRETTDTQYF. The DNA for the CDR3 is TGTGCCAGCAGCTGGCGGGAGACAACAGATACGCAGTATTTT.

V is TRBV7-9 and J is TRBJ1-1; D remains ambiguous. Trimming pared 5 bases from V and 11 bases from J, leaving 12 bases between. CDR3 length: 11 residues. In germline, CDR1 is SEHNR, CDR2 FQNEAQ (reference sequence). CDR3 sequence reads: CASSGSLRAFF. The CDR3 DNA follows: TGTGCCAGCAGCGGAAGCCTTCGGGCTTTCTTT.

The gene calls are TRBV2 and TRBJ1-4; D perhaps matches TRBD1 (5 bases). The ends were cut back, 4 bases at V and 7 bases at J, with 16 bases in the middle. The CDR3 runs 15 residues. The germline CDR1 and CDR2 sequences are SNHLY and FYNNEI. CDR3 nucleotides: TGTGCCAGCAGTGTTGGGTCTCAGGGCGGTGAAAAACTGTTTTTT. It translates to CASSVGSQGGEKLFF.

V and J are TRBV27 and TRBJ2-2; 11 positions match TRBD1. From germline, CDR1 is MNHEY and CDR2 SMNVEV (reference sequence). Losses at the gene ends were 7 bases for V and 7 bases for J; bases not matched to a gene: 8. CDR3 size: 15 residues. CDR3 DNA sequence: TGTGCCAGCACCCCGGGACAGGGGGTTAGCGGGGAGCTGTTTTTT. Amino acids: CASTPGQGVSGELFF.

The V call is TRBV10-3, the J call TRBJ2-1, with 10 positions matching TRBD2. Germline V gene sequence: CDR1 ENHRY, CDR2 SYGVKD. The CDR3 totals 13 residues. J lost 8 bases, V lost 8 bases, and 6 bases had no gene match. As DNA, the CDR3 is TGTGCCATCCAAGCGGGAGGGACCGATGAGCAGTTCTTC. As protein: CAIQAGGTDEQFF.

The chain combines TRBV7-6 with TRBJ2-1; D remains ambiguous. The V and J ends lost 5 bases and 4 bases respectively, with 9 bases between them. The CDR3 consists of 13 residues. Looked up from germline, CDR1 is SGHVS and CDR2 is FNYEAQ. CDR3 region: CASSQGSYNEQFF. The CDR3 coding sequence is TGTGCCAGCAGCCAAGGCTCTTACAATGAGCAGTTCTTC. The whole variable domain, remainder taken from reference TRBV7-6 and TRBJ2-1, is GAGVSQSPRYKVTKRGQDVALRCDPISGHVSLYWYRQALGQGPEFLTYFNYEAQQDKSGLPNDRFSAERPEGSISTLTIQRTEQRDSAMYRCASSQGSYNEQFFGPGTRLTVL.

The chain combines TRBV29-1 with TRBJ1-1, with D unresolved. The CDR3 covers 13 residues. Germline V gives CDR1 SQVTM, CDR2 ANQGSEA. The V end lost 5 bases, the J end lost 4 bases, and 14 bases lay between the germline ends. CDR3 nucleotide sequence: TGCAGCGTTAACACAGTGCGGGGCACTGAAGCTTTCTTT. This encodes CSVNTVRGTEAFF.

The V gene is TRBV19, the J gene TRBJ1-1; D ambiguous. V dropped 5 bases and J dropped 7 bases, with 17 bases sitting between them. Germline V CDR1 and CDR2: LNHDA, SQIVND (reference sequence). There are 14 residues in the CDR3. The CDR3 sequence: CASSARLVKGEAFF. The DNA of the CDR3 is TGTGCCAGTAGTGCCCGGTTGGTGAAAGGTGAAGCTTTCTTT.

This clone was recorded once. The chain employs TRBV5-1 and TRBJ1-6, with D unresolved. In germline, CDR1 is SGHRS, CDR2 YFSETQ. The CDR3 has 18 amino acids. Trimming took 4 bases from V and 7 from J, leaving 24 bases between them. CDR3 in DNA: TGCGCCAGCAGCAAGGACCCGACAAACAGCAGAGTAAATTCACCCCTCCACTTT. Protein product: CASSKDPTNSRVNSPLHF.

This clone came up once. CDR3 nucleotides: TGTGCCAGCAGTTTTCGCAATGAGCAGTTCTTC. It yields the protein CASSFRNEQFF. V and J are TRBV12-3 or TRBV12-4 and TRBJ2-1; no clear D gene. The V gene lost 3 bases and the J gene lost 6 bases, with 3 bases spanning the gap. The CDR3 is 11 amino acids.

This chain connects TRBV6-5 to TRBJ1-2; D is ambiguous. V gave up 7 bases and J gave up 5 bases, with 11 bases separating them. Germline CDR1 MNHEY, CDR2 SVGAGI. The CDR3 is 12 amino acids. This CDR3 is CASIEGRYGYTF. CDR3 nucleotide sequence: TGTGCCAGCATAGAGGGAAGATATGGCTACACCTTC.

The V and J genes are TRBV30 and TRBJ1-1; D is uncertain. V was clipped by 5 bases and J by 4 bases, with 14 bases between them. CDR1 is GTSNPN, CDR2 SVGIG, per germline (reference sequence). The CDR3 has 13 residues. CDR3 residues: CAWAVGYGTEAFF. As DNA, the CDR3 is TGTGCCTGGGCCGTGGGTTACGGCACTGAAGCTTTCTTT.

This chain joins TRBV29-1 and TRBJ1-2; D remains unclear. V lost 3 bases and J lost 8, with 16 bases in between. There are 13 residues in the CDR3. Germline-derived CDR1 and CDR2 are SQVTM and ANQGSEA. CDR3 region: CSVDLEQSMGYTF. CDR3 in DNA: TGCAGCGTTGATTTGGAACAGTCTATGGGCTACACCTTC. The entire variable domain, with the rest obtained from reference TRBV29-1 and TRBJ1-2, is as follows: SAVISQKPSRDICQRGTSLTIQCQVDSQVTMMFWYRQQPGQSLTLIATANQGSEATYESGFVIDKFPISRPNLTFSTLTVSNMSPEDSSIYLCSVDLEQSMGYTFGSGTRLTVV.

The chain links TRBV4-1 to TRBJ1-1, with TRBD1 identical over 7 bases. The CDR3 extends over 14 amino acids. Germline CDR1 MGHRA, CDR2 YSYEKL. The trim removed 0 bases at V and 11 bases at J, leaving 9 bases unmatched. The CDR3 bases are TGCGCCAGCAGCCAAGAAGGGTTTGAGGGGGCGGCTTTCTTT. Amino acid sequence: CASSQEGFEGAAFF.

CDR3 bases: TGCGCCAGCAACGCACAGGGATTGGGTGAAGCTTTCTTT. Protein sequence: CASNAQGLGEAFF. The chain recombines TRBV10-2 with TRBJ1-1; maybe TRBD1 (6 bases). CDR1 is WSHSY, CDR2 SAAADI, per germline. This CDR3 contains 13 residues. V lost 7 bases, J lost 7 bases, and 16 bases lay in between.

The gene calls are TRBV19 and TRBJ2-1, with 10 bases fitting TRBD2. The V and J ends lost 7 bases and 8 bases, in that order; junction bases with no gene match: 11. The CDR3 contains 15 residues. Per the germline V gene, CDR1 is LNHDA and CDR2 is SQIVND (reference sequence). The CDR3 sequence is CASKAVSSGSHEQFF. The CDR3 DNA sequence: TGTGCCAGTAAGGCGGTCTCTAGCGGGAGCCATGAGCAGTTCTTC. Looking up the rest from reference TRBV19 and TRBJ2-1 gives the full variable domain: DGGITQSPKYLFRKEGQNVTLSCEQNLNHDAMYWYRQDPGQGLRLIYYSQIVNDFQKGDIAEGYSVSREKKESFPLTVTSAQKNPTAFYLCASKAVSSGSHEQFFGPGTRLTVL.

The chain links TRBV7-2 to TRBJ2-1; D ambiguous. V lost 5 bases and J 0 bases, leaving 14 bases between the germline ends. From germline, CDR1 is SGHTA and CDR2 FQGNSA. The CDR3 totals 16 residues. The CDR3 region is CASSPYLGSSYNEQFF. The CDR3 coding sequence is TGTGCCAGCAGCCCCTATCTAGGTAGCTCCTACAATGAGCAGTTCTTC.

The gene calls are TRBV4-3 and TRBJ1-3; D gene uncertain. The germline gives CDR1 LGHNA, CDR2 YSLEER. CDR3 length: 16 residues. V lost 2 bases, J lost 0 bases, and 11 bases lay in between. Written as DNA, the CDR3 is TGCGCCAGCAGCCAATCGACTGAGGACTCTGGAAACACCATATATTTT. Translated, it gives CASSQSTEDSGNTIYF.

This chain links TRBV12-3 or TRBV12-4 with TRBJ1-5, with TRBD1 as a possible D gene (6 bases). V lost 6 bases and J lost 6, with 12 bases in between. The CDR3 sequence is 13 residues long. Written as DNA, the CDR3 is TGTGCCAGCAGCCAGGGGTCTATTCAGCCCCAGCATTTT. Protein product: CASSQGSIQPQHF.

The chain links TRBV7-9 to TRBJ2-7; 9 nucleotides line up with TRBD2. V dropped 3 bases and J dropped 0; count of bases not matched to a gene: 3. CDR1 and CDR2 from the germline V gene are SEHNR and FQNEAQ (reference sequence). There are 15 residues in the CDR3. The CDR3 loop is CASSFAGGSSYEQYF. The CDR3 region has the DNA TGTGCCAGCAGCTTTGCGGGAGGGAGCTCCTACGAGCAGTACTTC.

The V call is TRBV29-1, the J call TRBJ2-7; 9 bases are a match to TRBD1. Germline CDR1 reads SQVTM; CDR2 reads ANQGSEA. The J segment lost 5 bases and the V segment lost 5 bases, leaving 10 bases of the junction unmatched. The CDR3 consists of 14 residues. The CDR3 nucleotides are TGCAGCGTTTTGCGTGGTGACAGGGGGAACGAGCAGTACTTC. This sequence encodes CSVLRGDRGNEQYF.

J is TRBJ2-7 and V is TRBV19; TRBD2 is a possible D gene (6 bases). The V gene lost 3 bases and the J gene lost 3 bases, with 15 bases spanning the gap. Germline V lookup: CDR1 LNHDA, CDR2 SQIVND (reference sequence). CDR3 length: 15 residues. For the CDR3, the DNA is TGTGCCAGTAGTATTGGCGGGATGACGGTCTACGAGCAGTACTTC. Encoded protein: CASSIGGMTVYEQYF. Filled out from reference TRBV19 and TRBJ2-7, the complete variable domain reads DGGITQSPKYLFRKEGQNVTLSCEQNLNHDAMYWYRQDPGQGLRLIYYSQIVNDFQKGDIAEGYSVSREKKESFPLTVTSAQKNPTAFYLCASSIGGMTVYEQYFGPGTRLTVT.